What follows is one T cell receptor (beta chain) and its context. The antigen is not known. This CDR3 has 14 residues. Trimming cost V 1 base and J 2 bases, with 9 bases left between them. Per the germline V gene, CDR1 is SGHDT and CDR2 is YYEEEE. Libraries were prepared by immunoSEQ multiplex PCR; TCRdb keeps only in-frame clonotypes and omits some of them. Of roughly 57,000 clones listed, around 82% are singletons. The sample comes from a study of lymphopenia after photon versus proton radiotherapy. Findings and caveats of the study: Post-nadir diversity loss with photons came from oligoclonal expansion, particularly CD8+ Temra cells. Under photons, naive T cells and diversity fell while effector/memory populations rose.

This TCR derives from a man aged 45-65 years with gastric cancer. The chain carries TRBV5-6 and TRBJ1-1; D unclear. Sequencing used peripheral blood, obtained from a patient treated with photon-based radiotherapy. CDR3 nucleotides: TGTGCCAGCAGCTTGACGATGTATAACACTGAAGCTTTCTTT. Amino acids: CASSLTMYNTEAFF.